The source of this T cell receptor (beta chain) is a study of OX40 agonist ivuxolimab in advanced cancers. Turning to the study itself: Cancers in dose escalation were hepatocellular, melanoma, renal cell and head and neck. Participants could have had prior anti-PD-1, anti-PD-L1 or anti-CTLA-4 therapy, and less than 45% had some. Study-level points and caveats: There were also nonresponders showing low normalized T-cell clonal expansion.

The ends were cut back, 6 bases at V and 2 bases at J, with 9 bases in the middle. Germline CDR1 MNHEY, CDR2 SMNVEV (reference sequence). The CDR3 runs 13 residues. Worth noting for this clone: Its antigen is still unknown.

Assay used: immunoSEQ multiplex PCR; TCRdb lists only in-frame clones, some missing. The data hold 95,000 to 100,000 clones, with about four fifths observed a single time. The clonotype originates from an adult with an advanced solid tumor such as melanoma, head and neck, liver or kidney cancer. The genes are TRBV27 and TRBJ2-3; no firm D call. The specimen was CD4+ or CD8+ T cells sorted from blood, collected in a trial of the OX40 agonist ivuxolimab. In nucleotides, the CDR3 is TGTGCCAGCAGCCCCCCGCTCACAGATACGCAGTATTTT. Encoded protein: CASSPPLTDTQYF.